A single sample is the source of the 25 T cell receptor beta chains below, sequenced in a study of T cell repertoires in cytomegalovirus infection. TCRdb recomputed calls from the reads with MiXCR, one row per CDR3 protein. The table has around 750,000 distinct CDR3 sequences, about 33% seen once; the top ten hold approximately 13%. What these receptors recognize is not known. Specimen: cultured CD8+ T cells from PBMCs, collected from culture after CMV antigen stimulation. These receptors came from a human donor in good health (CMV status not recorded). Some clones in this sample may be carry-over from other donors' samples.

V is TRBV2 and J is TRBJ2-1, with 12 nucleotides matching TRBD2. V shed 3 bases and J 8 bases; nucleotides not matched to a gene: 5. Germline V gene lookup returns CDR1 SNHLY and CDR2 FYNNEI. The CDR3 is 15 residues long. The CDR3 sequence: CASSEGASGGDEQFF. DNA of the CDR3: TGTGCCAGCAGTGAGGGGGCTAGCGGGGGGGATGAGCAGTTCTTC.

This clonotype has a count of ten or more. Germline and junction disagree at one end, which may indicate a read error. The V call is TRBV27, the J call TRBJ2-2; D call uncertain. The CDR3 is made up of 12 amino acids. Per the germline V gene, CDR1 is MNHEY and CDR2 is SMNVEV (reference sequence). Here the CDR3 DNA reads TGTGCCAGCAGCTTATTCGCCGGGGAGCTGTTTTTT. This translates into CASSLFAGELFF.

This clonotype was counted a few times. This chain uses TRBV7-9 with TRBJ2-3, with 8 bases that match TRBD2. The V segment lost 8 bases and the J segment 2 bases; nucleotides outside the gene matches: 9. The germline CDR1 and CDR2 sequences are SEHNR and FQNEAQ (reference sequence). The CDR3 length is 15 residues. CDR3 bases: TGTGCCAGCTCCGGGGGACTAGAGTTCACAGATACGCAGTATTTT. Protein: CASSGGLEFTDTQYF. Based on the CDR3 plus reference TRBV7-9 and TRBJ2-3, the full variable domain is DTGVSQNPRHKITKRGQNVTFRCDPISEHNRLYWYRQTLGQGPEFLTYFQNEAQLEKSRLLSDRFSAERPKGSFSTLEIQRTEQGDSAMYLCASSGGLEFTDTQYFGPGTRLTVL.

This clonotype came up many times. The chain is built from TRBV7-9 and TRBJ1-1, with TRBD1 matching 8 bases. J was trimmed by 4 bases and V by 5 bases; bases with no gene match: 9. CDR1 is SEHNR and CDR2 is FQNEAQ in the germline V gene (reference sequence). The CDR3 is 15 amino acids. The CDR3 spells CASSGLQGEATEAFF. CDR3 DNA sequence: TGTGCCAGCAGCGGACTACAGGGGGAGGCCACTGAAGCTTTCTTT.

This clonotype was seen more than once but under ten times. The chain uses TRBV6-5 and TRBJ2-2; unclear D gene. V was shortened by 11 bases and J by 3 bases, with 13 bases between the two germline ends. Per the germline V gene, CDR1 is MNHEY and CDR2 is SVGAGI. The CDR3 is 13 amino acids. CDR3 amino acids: CASQRPYTGELFF. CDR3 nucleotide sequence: TGTGCCTCCCAGCGACCCTACACCGGGGAGCTGTTTTTT.

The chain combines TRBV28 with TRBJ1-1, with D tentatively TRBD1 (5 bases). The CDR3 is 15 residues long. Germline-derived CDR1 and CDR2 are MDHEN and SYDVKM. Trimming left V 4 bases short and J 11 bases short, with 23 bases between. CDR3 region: CASSSPFTLRVEAFF. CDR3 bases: TGTGCCAGCAGTTCTCCCTTTACCCTCAGGGTAGAGGCTTTCTTT.

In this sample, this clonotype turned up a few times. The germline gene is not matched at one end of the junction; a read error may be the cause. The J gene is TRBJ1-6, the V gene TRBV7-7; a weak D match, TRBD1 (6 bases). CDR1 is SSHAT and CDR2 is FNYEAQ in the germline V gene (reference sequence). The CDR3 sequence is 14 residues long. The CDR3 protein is CASSLTGCGSPLHF. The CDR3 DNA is TGTGCTAGCAGCTTAACAGGGTGTGGTTCACCCCTCCACTTT.

CDR3 in DNA: TGTGCCAGCAGCTCCAGACAGGCGAGCTCCTATAATTCACCCCTCCACTTT. It translates to CASSSRQASSYNSPLHF. The chain is built from TRBV11-2 and TRBJ1-6; D may be TRBD1 (6 bases). The CDR3 totals 17 residues. Germline assignment: CDR1 SGHAT and CDR2 FQNNGV. The V gene lost 4 bases and the J gene lost 0 bases, with 13 bases spanning the gap. Complete variable domain (other parts from reference TRBV11-2 and TRBJ1-6): EAGVAQSPRYKIIEKRQSVAFWCNPISGHATLYWYQQILGQGPKLLIQFQNNGVVDDSQLPKDRFSAERLKGVDSTLKIQPAKLEDSAVYLCASSSRQASSYNSPLHFGNGTRLTVT.

The DNA for the CDR3 is TGTGCCACCAGCAGGACGGTTGAAATCCCACACAATGAGCAGTTCTTC. This encodes CATSRTVEIPHNEQFF. This chain uses TRBV15 with TRBJ2-1; the D is unclear. V was shortened by 3 bases and J by 5 bases, with 17 bases between the two germline ends. CDR1 and CDR2 (germline): LNHNV, YYDKDF (reference sequence). The CDR3 extends over 16 amino acids.

The CDR3 spells CASSFLMAPNTEAFF. For the CDR3, the DNA is TGTGCCAGCAGTTTCTTGATGGCTCCGAACACTGAAGCTTTCTTT. V and J are TRBV27 and TRBJ1-1; D is undetermined. The CDR3 runs to 15 residues. Trimming pared 3 bases from V and 1 base from J, leaving 12 bases between. CDR1 is MNHEY and CDR2 is SMNVEV in the germline V gene (reference sequence).

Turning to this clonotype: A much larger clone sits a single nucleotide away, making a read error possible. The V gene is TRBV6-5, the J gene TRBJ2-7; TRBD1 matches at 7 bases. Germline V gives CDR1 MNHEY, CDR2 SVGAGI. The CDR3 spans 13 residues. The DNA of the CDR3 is TGTCCCAGCAGTCGGGACAGACGCTACGAGCAGTACTTC. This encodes CPSSRDRRYEQYF.

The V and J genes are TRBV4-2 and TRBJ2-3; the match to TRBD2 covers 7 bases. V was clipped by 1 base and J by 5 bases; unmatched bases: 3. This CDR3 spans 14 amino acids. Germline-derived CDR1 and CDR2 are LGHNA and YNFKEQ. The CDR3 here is CASSQGWEGDTQYF. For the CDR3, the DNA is TGTGCCAGCAGCCAAGGCTGGGAGGGAGATACGCAGTATTTT.

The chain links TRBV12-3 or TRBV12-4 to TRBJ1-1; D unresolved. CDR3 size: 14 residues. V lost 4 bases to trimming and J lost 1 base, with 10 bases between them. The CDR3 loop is CASSSIDPNTEAFF. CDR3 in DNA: TGTGCCAGCAGTTCTATCGACCCGAACACTGAAGCTTTCTTT.

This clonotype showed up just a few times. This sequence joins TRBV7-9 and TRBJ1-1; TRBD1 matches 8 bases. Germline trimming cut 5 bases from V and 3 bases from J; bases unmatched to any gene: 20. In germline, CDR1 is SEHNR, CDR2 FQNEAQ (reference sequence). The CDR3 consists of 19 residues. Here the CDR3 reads CASSPYRTGRRVEDTEAFF. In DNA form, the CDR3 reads TGTGCCAGCAGCCCATATCGGACAGGGAGACGAGTAGAGGACACTGAAGCTTTCTTT.

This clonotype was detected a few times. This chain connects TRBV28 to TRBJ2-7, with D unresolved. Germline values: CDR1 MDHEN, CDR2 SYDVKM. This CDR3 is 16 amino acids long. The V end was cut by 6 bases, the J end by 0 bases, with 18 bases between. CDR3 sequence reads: CASRGQVGISSYEQYV. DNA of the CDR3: TGTGCCAGCAGAGGGCAGGTGGGGATCAGCTCCTACGAGCAGTACGTC.

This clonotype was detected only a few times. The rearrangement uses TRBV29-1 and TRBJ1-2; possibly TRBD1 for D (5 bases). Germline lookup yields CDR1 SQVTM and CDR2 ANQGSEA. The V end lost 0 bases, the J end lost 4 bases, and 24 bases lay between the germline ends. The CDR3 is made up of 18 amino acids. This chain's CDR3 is CSVEDWRGARSRGYGYTF. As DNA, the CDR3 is TGCAGCGTTGAAGATTGGAGGGGCGCCAGGTCCCGAGGCTATGGCTACACCTTC.

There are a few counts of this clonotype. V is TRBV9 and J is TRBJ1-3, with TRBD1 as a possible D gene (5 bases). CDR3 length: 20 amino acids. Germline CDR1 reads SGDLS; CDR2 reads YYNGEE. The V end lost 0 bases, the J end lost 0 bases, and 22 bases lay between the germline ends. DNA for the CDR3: TGTGCCAGCAGCGTAGCTCCCGGGACCCCTGGTTTCGGCTCTGGAAACACCATATATTTT. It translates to CASSVAPGTPGFGSGNTIYF.

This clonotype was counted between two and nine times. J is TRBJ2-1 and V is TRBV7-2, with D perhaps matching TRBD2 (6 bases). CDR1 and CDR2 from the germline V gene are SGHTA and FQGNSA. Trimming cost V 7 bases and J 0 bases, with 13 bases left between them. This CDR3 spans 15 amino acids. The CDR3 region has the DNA TGTGCCAGCACCGGACTACCGAGCTCCTACAATGAGCAGTTCTTC. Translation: CASTGLPSSYNEQFF.

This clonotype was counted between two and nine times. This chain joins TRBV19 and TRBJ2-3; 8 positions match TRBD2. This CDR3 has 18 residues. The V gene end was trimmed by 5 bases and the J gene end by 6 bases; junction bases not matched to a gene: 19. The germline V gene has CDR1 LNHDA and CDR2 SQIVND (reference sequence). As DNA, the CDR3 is TGTGCCAGTAGTTCCCTGGAGGGAGCGGGGGCCTCCCCGGATACGCAGTATTTT. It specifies CASSSLEGAGASPDTQYF.

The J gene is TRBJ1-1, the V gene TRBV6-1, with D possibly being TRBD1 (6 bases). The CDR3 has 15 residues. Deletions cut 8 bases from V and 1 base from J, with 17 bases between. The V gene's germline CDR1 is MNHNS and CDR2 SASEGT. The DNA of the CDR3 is TGTGCCAGCGTCGGGTGGAGGGGACAGAACACTGAAGCTTTCTTT. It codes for CASVGWRGQNTEAFF.

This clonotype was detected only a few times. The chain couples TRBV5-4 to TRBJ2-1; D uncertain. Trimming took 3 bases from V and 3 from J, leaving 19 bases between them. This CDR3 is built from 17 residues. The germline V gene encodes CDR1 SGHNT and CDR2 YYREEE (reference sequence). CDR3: CASSWPSGPNFYNEQFF. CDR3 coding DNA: TGTGCCAGCAGCTGGCCTTCCGGGCCCAATTTCTACAATGAGCAGTTCTTC.

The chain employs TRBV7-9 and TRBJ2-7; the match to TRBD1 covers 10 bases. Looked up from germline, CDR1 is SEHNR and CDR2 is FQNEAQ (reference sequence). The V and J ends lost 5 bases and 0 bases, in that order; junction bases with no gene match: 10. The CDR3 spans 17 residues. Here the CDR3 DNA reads TGTGCCAGCAGCCACATAACCGGGACAGGGGCCTCCTACGAGCAGTACTTC. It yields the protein CASSHITGTGASYEQYF.

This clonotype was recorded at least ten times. The CDR3 is CASSHILLGPNYGYTF. The CDR3 region has the DNA TGTGCCAGCAGCCATATTCTTTTGGGTCCCAACTATGGCTACACCTTC. This chain connects TRBV7-8 to TRBJ1-2; no definite D call. Trimming left V 5 bases short and J 2 bases short, with 18 bases between. Germline CDR1 and CDR2: SGHVS and FQNEAQ. There are 16 residues in the CDR3. Full variable domain (rest looked up from reference TRBV7-8 and TRBJ1-2): GAGVSQSPRYKVAKRGQDVALRCDPISGHVSLFWYQQALGQGPEFLTYFQNEAQLDKSGLPSDRFFAERPEGSVSTLKIQRTQQEDSAVYLCASSHILLGPNYGYTFGSGTRLTVV.

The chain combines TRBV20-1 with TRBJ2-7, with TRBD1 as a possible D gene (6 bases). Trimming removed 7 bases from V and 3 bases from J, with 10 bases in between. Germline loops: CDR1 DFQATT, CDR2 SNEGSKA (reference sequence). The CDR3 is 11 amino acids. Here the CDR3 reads CSVLQGYEQYF. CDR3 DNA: TGCAGTGTTCTACAGGGCTACGAGCAGTACTTC.

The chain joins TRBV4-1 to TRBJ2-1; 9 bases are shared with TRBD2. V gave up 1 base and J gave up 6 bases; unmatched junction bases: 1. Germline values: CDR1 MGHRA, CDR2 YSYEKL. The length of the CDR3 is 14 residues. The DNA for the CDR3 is TGCGCCAGCAGCCAAGGACTAGCGGTCAATGAGCAGTTCTTC. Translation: CASSQGLAVNEQFF.